This paragraph reports one T cell receptor (beta chain). This sample is part of a study of T cells in narcolepsy. TCRdb keeps only in-frame clones here, not all; method: immunoSEQ multiplex PCR. The sample contains 30,000 to 40,000 clones, roughly nine tenths of which appear only once. The CDR3 length is 15 residues. CDR1 is LNHDA, CDR2 SQIVND, per germline (reference sequence). V was clipped by 2 bases and J by 3 bases, with 14 bases between them. This TCR came from a human donor with narcolepsy. Sample: CD45RA- memory CD4+ T cells from PBMCs. V gene TRBV19 combines with J gene TRBJ2-7; the D gene is possibly TRBD2 (5 bases). This CDR3 reads CASSIKDSPGYEQYF. The CDR3 DNA follows: TGTGCCAGTAGTATAAAGGACTCCCCGGGCTACGAGCAGTACTTC.